This TCR beta chain emerged from a study of beta chain features in type 1 diabetes. The V gene end was trimmed by 7 bases and the J gene end by 2 bases; junction bases not matched to a gene: 5. CDR1 MDHEN and CDR2 SYDVKM come from the germline V gene. The CDR3 covers 14 residues. This clone appeared many times. Of the isolated RNA, all was reverse transcribed, and so the sequenced material was expressed TCRB transcripts. Produced via immunoSEQ multiplex PCR; TCRdb's table is partial and in-frame only. The table shows around 450,000 clones, with more than 9.5% occurring only once. Cell sorting via CD45RO/CCR7/CD25/CD127/CD95/CD27 was performed to obtain CD4+ naive, central memory, regulatory and stem cell-like memory cells.

This rearrangement joins TRBV28 to TRBJ2-1, with 7 bases lining up with TRBD2. The origin of this receptor is a woman aged 18-35 years in good health. Sequencing was carried out using naive CD4+ T cells from blood. The CDR3 loop is CASKLGGPYNEQFF. CDR3 nucleotide sequence: TGTGCCAGCAAGCTGGGAGGGCCCTACAATGAGCAGTTCTTC.